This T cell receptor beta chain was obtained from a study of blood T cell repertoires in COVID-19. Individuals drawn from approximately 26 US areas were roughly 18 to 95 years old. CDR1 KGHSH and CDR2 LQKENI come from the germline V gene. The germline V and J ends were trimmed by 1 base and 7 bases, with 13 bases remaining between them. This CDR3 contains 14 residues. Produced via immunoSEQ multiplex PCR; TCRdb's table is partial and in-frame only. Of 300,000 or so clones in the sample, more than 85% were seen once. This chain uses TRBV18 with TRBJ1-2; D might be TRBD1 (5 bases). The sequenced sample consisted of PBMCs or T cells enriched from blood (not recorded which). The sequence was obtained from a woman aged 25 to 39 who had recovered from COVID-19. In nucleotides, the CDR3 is TGTGCCAGCTCACCACGAGTAGGGGATGCTGGCTACACCTTC. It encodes CASSPRVGDAGYTF.